The present entry profiles one T cell receptor (beta chain) with its context. No cognate antigen has been identified for it. Within one base of it there is no much larger clone, and no base qualities were kept. This entry is derived from a study of T cell responses to AZD1222 COVID-19 vaccine (dated by TCRdb to the early 2020s). Regarding the research as a whole: TCR sequencing was performed for roughly 240 trial participants, of whom around 200 were given two doses of AZD1222 and some 25 were given two doses of MenACWY control vaccine. Trial participants were enrolled by age into 18-55, 56-69 and 70-plus year subgroups, with about 150, 28 and 57 TCR-sequenced participants respectively.

What the study reported, not specific to this receptor: After two AZD1222 doses, spike-specific TCR breadth and depth were significantly higher than at day 0 and than in MenACWY recipients. Conclusions about previously exposed vaccinees were limited because only six AZD1222 recipients were SARS-CoV-2 seropositive at baseline. Participants were mostly white British and included more females than males, and it was suggested by the authors that clonal diversity may have been underestimated. Because no samples from the day 14 peak response were available, repertoires could be characterized only after the peak T cell response. Reportedly, almost half of the unique spike-specific TCRs recognized epitopes lying outside the regions that are mutated in the B.1.351 and B.1.1.7 variants. The whole spike protein was spanned by vaccine-associated CD4 TCRs, and dominant responses were seen in regions 160-218 and 743-854. The 56-69-year group was small, and its depth increase did not reach significance, likely because of low power.

The CDR3 regions of human TCRbeta chains were analyzed by immunosequencing. In the source study's methods: Repertoire TCRs were checked for matches against a reference library of SARS-CoV-2-specific TCRs that had been generated using the MIRA antigen-specificity platform. Breadth was defined as the fraction of unique TCRs that were SARS-CoV-2-associated, and depth was defined as the fraction of total T cells that were SARS-CoV-2-associated. Using the MIRA data, each spike-specific TCR was assigned both to the spike region to which the TCR was reactive and to a CD4 or CD8 class. Log10-transformed breadth and depth values were compared by one-way ANOVA with Sidak's multiple comparisons tests. Not all clones reach the TCRdb copy of this immuneACCESS table, which keeps in-frame sequences only. Checked studies attribute under half of the gap to unresolved V genes and leave the rest unexplained. V and J calls and clone size are given by that table; D and trimming were obtained from the DNA. The sample has about 100,000 clones on record, around 90% of them singletons. The top ten clonotypes cover less than 2.5% of the sample.

Spanning cysteine to phenylalanine, the CDR3 consists of 15 amino acids. Only the CDR3 portion is preserved as DNA: 45 bases, with reading frame beginning at the first base. The germline V gene (reference sequence) specifies SEHNR as CDR1 and FQNEAQ as CDR2. At the junction V is shortened by 11 bases and J by 0 bases, with 18 bases in between. Per the publication, the time point label means: about 28 days (+/-7) after the second vaccine dose. Because spike-specific TCR depth and breadth did not differ between the two schedules, AZD1222 recipients who got a second dose at roughly 4 weeks were pooled with those who got a second dose at roughly 12 weeks. Samples from vaccinated people were obtained from the UK trials COV001 and COV002, which included a single-blind randomized controlled phase 2/3 trial of AZD1222 (ChAdOx1 nCoV-19) in healthy adults. For TCRbeta chain sequencing, PBMC samples from trial participants were taken at day 0 and at day 28 after the second dose.

The source of this sequence is an adult who received the AZD1222 COVID-19 vaccine. The sample was peripheral blood, taken 28 days after the second AZD1222 dose. The chain couples TRBV7-9 to TRBJ2-3; the D assignment is uncertain and may be TRBD1 or TRBD2, with 5 bases supporting each. The nucleotides read TGTGCCGCACACCAAAGGGACCTTAGCACAGATACGCAGTATTTT. Translated, this is CAAHQRDLSTDTQYF.